The sequence of this TCR beta chain was determined in a study of cytomegalovirus exposure and HLA in healthy donors. Overall study results and limits: The classifier was said to identify cytomegalovirus status with high specificity and sensitivity. After further analysis at a later stage, 15,000 to 20,000 TCR beta sequences were associated with HLA alleles at 0.05 false discovery rate.

Unrecorded immune exposure was likely among donors, who were nominally healthy when sampled. A remark on this clone: Its antigen is unidentified. One junction end disagrees with the germline gene, perhaps due to a read error.

Amplification used 60 Vbeta primers and 13 Jbeta primers. Libraries were prepared by immunoSEQ multiplex PCR; TCRdb keeps only in-frame clonotypes and omits some of them. Of about 73,000 clones detected, roughly 75% appear once; the ten largest clones hold approximately 1%. This TCR was recovered from a male donor in good health and CMV-seronegative. The sequencing sample was made of PBMCs.

DNA for the CDR3: TGTGCTAGCAGCTTAGCGGGAGACTCCTACGAGCAGTACTTC. It is translated as CASSLAGDSYEQYF. The chain recombines TRBV7-7 with TRBJ2-7; the match to TRBD2 covers 9 bases. The germline gives CDR1 SSHAT, CDR2 FNYEAQ (reference sequence). The CDR3 loop spans 14 amino acids.